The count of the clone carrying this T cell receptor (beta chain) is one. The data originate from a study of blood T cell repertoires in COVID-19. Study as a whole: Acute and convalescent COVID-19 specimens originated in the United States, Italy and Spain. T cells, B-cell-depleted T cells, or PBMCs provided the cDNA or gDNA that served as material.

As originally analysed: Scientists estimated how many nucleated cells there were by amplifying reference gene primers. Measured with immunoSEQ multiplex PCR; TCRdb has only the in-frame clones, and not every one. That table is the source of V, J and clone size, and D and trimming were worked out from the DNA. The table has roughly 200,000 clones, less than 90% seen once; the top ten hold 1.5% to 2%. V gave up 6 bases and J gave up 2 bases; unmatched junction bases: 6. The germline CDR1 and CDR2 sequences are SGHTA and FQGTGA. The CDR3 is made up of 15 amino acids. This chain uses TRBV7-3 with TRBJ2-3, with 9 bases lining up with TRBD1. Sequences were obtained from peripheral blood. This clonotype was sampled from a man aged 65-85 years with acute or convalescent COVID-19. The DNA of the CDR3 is TGTGCCAGCAGGCGGACAGGGGCACTCACAGATACGCAGTATTTT. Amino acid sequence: CASRRTGALTDTQYF.